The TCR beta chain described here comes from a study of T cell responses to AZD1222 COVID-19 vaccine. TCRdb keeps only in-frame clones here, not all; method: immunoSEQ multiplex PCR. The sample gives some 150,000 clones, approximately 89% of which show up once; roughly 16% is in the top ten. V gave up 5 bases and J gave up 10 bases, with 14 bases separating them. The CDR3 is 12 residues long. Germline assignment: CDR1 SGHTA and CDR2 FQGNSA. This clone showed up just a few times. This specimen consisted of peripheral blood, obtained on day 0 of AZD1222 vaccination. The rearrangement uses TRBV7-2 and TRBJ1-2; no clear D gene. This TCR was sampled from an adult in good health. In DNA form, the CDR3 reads TGTGCCAGCAGCCTTGGTGTCACCGACTACACCTTC. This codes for CASSLGVTDYTF.